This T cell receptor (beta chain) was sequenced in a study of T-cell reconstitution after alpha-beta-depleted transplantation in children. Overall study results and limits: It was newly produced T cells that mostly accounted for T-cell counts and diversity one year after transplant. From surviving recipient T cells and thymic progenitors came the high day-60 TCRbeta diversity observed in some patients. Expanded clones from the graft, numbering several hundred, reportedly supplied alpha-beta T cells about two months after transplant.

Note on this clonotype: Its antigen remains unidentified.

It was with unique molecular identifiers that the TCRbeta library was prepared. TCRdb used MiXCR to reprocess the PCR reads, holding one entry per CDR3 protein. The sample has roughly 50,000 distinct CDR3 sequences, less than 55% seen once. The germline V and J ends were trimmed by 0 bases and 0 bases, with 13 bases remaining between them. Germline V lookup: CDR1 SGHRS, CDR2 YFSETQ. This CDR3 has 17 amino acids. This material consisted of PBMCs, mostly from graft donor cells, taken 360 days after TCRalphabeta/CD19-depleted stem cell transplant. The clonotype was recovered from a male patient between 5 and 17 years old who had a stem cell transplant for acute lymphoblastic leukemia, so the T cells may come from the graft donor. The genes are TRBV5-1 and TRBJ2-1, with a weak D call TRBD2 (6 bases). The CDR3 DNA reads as TGCGCCAGCAGCTTGGGGTTCGGACTAAGCTCCTACAATGAGCAGTTCTTC. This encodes CASSLGFGLSSYNEQFF.